This T cell receptor beta chain was profiled in a study of early T cells in non-severe SARS-CoV-2 infection. Study-wide context: From unsorted whole blood, bulk RNA was sequenced, and the chains remained unpaired.

The TCR library protocol attached unique molecular identifiers to the individual cDNA molecules. TCRdb reprocessed the 5' RACE reads with MiXCR, giving one entry per CDR3 protein. The table lists 40,000 to 60,000 distinct CDR3 sequences, 6% to 8% of them singletons. The germline CDR1 and CDR2 sequences are SEHNR and FQNEAQ (reference sequence). CDR3 length: 12 amino acids. V was pared by 5 bases and J by 7 bases, with 3 bases of the junction left unmatched. Concerning this clonotype: No antigen is known for it.

Findings and limits, study-wide: VDJdb matching favored anti-spike CD8 responses, missing private and CD4 specificities.

This material consisted of whole blood, taken at baseline. The TCR sequence derives from an adult who was a healthcare worker with PCR-confirmed SARS-CoV-2 infection or an uninfected control (not recorded which). The chain couples TRBV7-9 to TRBJ2-7; 9 nucleotides line up with TRBD1. In DNA, the CDR3 is TGTGCCAGCAGCCATGGACAGGGGGAGCAGTACTTC. Amino acid sequence: CASSHGQGEQYF.